This T cell receptor (beta chain) is drawn from a study of cytomegalovirus exposure and HLA in healthy donors. Study results and caveats: Cytomegalovirus association was assigned to 150 to 200 TCR beta chains. High sensitivity and specificity were reportedly achieved when the classifier diagnosed cytomegalovirus status. The tendency of first-cohort TCR clusters to co-occur in the 120 or so validation repertoires emerged from a later analysis.

The J segment lost 0 bases and the V segment lost 4 bases, leaving 5 bases of the junction unmatched. The V gene's germline CDR1 is MNHEY and CDR2 SVGAGI. The CDR3 runs to 16 residues. Only a few counts were recorded for this clone. Its specificity is not known. Clones were sequenced by immunoSEQ multiplex PCR, and TCRdb holds only the in-frame ones, with some missing. The sample records approximately 120,000 clones, 85% to 90% being singletons. The clonotype comes from a woman younger than 35 in good health and CMV-seronegative. Sequences were obtained from PBMCs. The V call is TRBV6-5, the J call TRBJ2-1; 8 nucleotides line up with TRBD2. CDR3 bases: TGTGCCAGCAGTTGGGTAGCGGGAAGCTCCTACAATGAGCAGTTCTTC. Translation: CASSWVAGSSYNEQFF.